These 4 T cell receptor beta chains share one sample of origin, sequenced in a study of Tregs in tolerant kidney transplant recipients. Sequencing was performed with immunoSEQ multiplex PCR; in TCRdb, only in-frame clones are kept and a portion is missing. The sample consists of roughly 120,000 clones, approximately 90% of them appearing once. The specimen was CD4+ T cells from blood. The source of these receptors is a human donor in good health.

The J gene is TRBJ2-5, the V gene TRBV9, with D perhaps matching TRBD1 or TRBD2 (5 bases each). The germline V gene has CDR1 SGDLS and CDR2 YYNGEE. This CDR3 spans 16 amino acids. V lost 4 bases, J lost 5 bases, and 21 bases lay in between. CDR3 region: CASSTDHKTWGETQYF. The DNA for the CDR3 is TGTGCCAGCAGCACCGACCACAAAACCTGGGGGGAGACCCAGTACTTC.

The genes are TRBV4-1 and TRBJ2-2; no reliable D call. The germline gives CDR1 MGHRA, CDR2 YSYEKL. V lost 2 bases and J 1 base, leaving 11 bases between the germline ends. The CDR3 is 16 amino acids. The CDR3 DNA sequence: TGCGCCAGCAGCCAACCCGGGCCATTGAACACCGGGGAGCTGTTTTTT. Its translation is CASSQPGPLNTGELFF.

The rearrangement uses TRBV29-1 and TRBJ2-5; TRBD2 matches 11 bases. The CDR3 contains 16 residues. V shed 7 bases and J 9 bases; nucleotides not matched to a gene: 19. From germline, CDR1 is SQVTM and CDR2 ANQGSEA. The CDR3 DNA follows: TGCAGCGGCATCCGGCTAGGACTAGCGGGTACGGGGGCCCAGTACTTC. Its translation is CSGIRLGLAGTGAQYF.

The J gene is TRBJ2-5, the V gene TRBV15, with 8 positions matching TRBD2. Germline values: CDR1 LNHNV, CDR2 YYDKDF (reference sequence). V was clipped by 3 bases and J by 5 bases; unmatched bases: 5. This CDR3 spans 14 amino acids. The CDR3 region has the DNA TGTGCCACCAGCAGCGGGGGGGCGGCGGAGACCCAGTACTTC. Its translation is CATSSGGAAETQYF.